These 2 T cell receptor beta chains came from one sample sequenced in a study of beta chain features in type 1 diabetes. The study reverse transcribed the entire isolated RNA, so it sequenced expressed TCRB transcripts. Profiled with immunoSEQ multiplex PCR; TCRdb holds only in-frame clones, not every one. The data hold fewer than 350,000 clones, with around 7.3% observed a single time. What was sequenced was central memory CD4+ T cells from blood. The receptors were sampled from a woman between 18 and 30 years old in good health.

Turning to this clone: It may be a read error: a sequence one base away is much more abundant. The rearrangement joins TRBV7-7 to TRBJ2-5; D perhaps matches TRBD1 (6 bases). V was shortened by 4 bases and J by 1 base, with 10 bases between the two germline ends. The CDR3 loop spans 14 amino acids. Germline V lookup: CDR1 SSHAT, CDR2 FNYEAQ (reference sequence). This CDR3 reads CASSSQGRQETQYF. For the CDR3, the DNA is TGTGCCAGCAGCTCACAGGGACGCCAAGAGACCCAGTACTTC. The full variable domain, with the rest looked up from reference TRBV7-7 and TRBJ2-5, is GAGVSQSPRYKVTKRGQDVTLRCDPISSHATLYWYQQALGQGPEFLTYFNYEAQPDKSGLPSDRFSAERPEGSISTLTIQRTEQRDSAMYRCASSSQGRQETQYFGPGTRLLVL.

The V call is TRBV5-4, the J call TRBJ1-2, with D unclear. The length of the CDR3 is 13 residues. Trimming removed 0 bases from V and 6 bases from J, with 9 bases in between. Germline loops: CDR1 SGHNT, CDR2 YYREEE (reference sequence). CDR3 sequence: CASSLVGFDGYTF. The CDR3 DNA reads TGTGCCAGCAGCTTGGTGGGTTTTGATGGCTACACCTTC.